Each of the 14 T cell receptor beta chains below was sequenced from the same sample in a study of blood T cell repertoires in COVID-19 (TCRdb year 2020). Preparation of the library involved the immunoSEQ multiplex PCR assay. TCRdb took this table from immuneACCESS and kept in-frame rearrangements with V and J called. Such tables lack part of the clones; where checked against another copy, unresolved V genes explain under half of the gap, and the rest is unexplained. The sample table lists fewer than 100,000 clones, approximately 85% of them with a count of one. The top ten constitute 8.5% to 10% of the sample. The specimen sequenced was peripheral blood. Receptor source: a man in his forties or fifties with COVID-19, enrolled during active disease.

The CDR3 here is CASKLAGDSYEQYF. CDR3 bases: TGTGCCAGCAAACTAGCGGGAGACTCCTACGAGCAGTACTTC. This chain links TRBV7-2 with TRBJ2-7; 11 nucleotides align to TRBD2. Germline CDR1 SGHTA, CDR2 FQGNSA. The CDR3 extends over 14 amino acids. J lost 0 bases, V lost 7 bases, and 2 bases had no gene match. Looking up the rest from reference TRBV7-2 and TRBJ2-7 gives the full variable domain: GAGVSQSPSNKVTEKGKDVELRCDPISGHTALYWYRQSLGQGLEFLIYFQGNSAPDKSGLPSDRFSAERTGGSVSTLTIQRTQQEDSAVYLCASKLAGDSYEQYFGPGTRLTVT.

V usage is TRBV4-1 and J usage is TRBJ1-2; 7 bases agree with TRBD1. The CDR3 loop spans 15 amino acids. The germline CDR1 and CDR2 sequences are MGHRA and YSYEKL. Trimming cost V 1 base and J 4 bases; bases outside gene matches: 6. CDR3 nucleotide sequence: TGCGCCAGCAGCCAAGCTTATGCAGGGGGCTATGGCTACACCTTC. Translating gives CASSQAYAGGYGYTF.

This rearrangement joins TRBV5-6 to TRBJ2-2, with 7 positions matching TRBD2. Trimming at V came to 4 bases and at J to 0 bases, leaving 3 bases not matched to a gene. CDR1 and CDR2 (germline): SGHDT, YYEEEE. The CDR3 has 15 amino acids. The CDR3 DNA follows: TGTGCCAGCAGCGCTAGCGGTCCGAACACCGGGGAGCTGTTTTTT. It translates to CASSASGPNTGELFF. Together with reference TRBV5-6 and TRBJ2-2, the CDR3 gives the full variable domain: DAGVTQSPTHLIKTRGQQVTLRCSPKSGHDTVSWYQQALGQGPQFIFQYYEEEERQRGNFPDRFSGHQFPNYSSELNVNALLLGDSALYLCASSASGPNTGELFFGEGSRLTVL.

The chain recombines TRBV28 with TRBJ1-2; possibly TRBD1 for D (6 bases). V was trimmed by 6 bases and J by 2 bases, leaving 10 bases between them. This CDR3 has 13 residues. Germline V lookup: CDR1 MDHEN, CDR2 SYDVKM. The CDR3 region has the DNA TGTGCCAGCAGGCGGACAGAGAACTATGGCTACACCTTC. Translation: CASRRTENYGYTF.

CDR3 residues: CAISWEGRDGYTF. The CDR3 nucleotides read TGTGCCATCAGCTGGGAGGGGAGGGATGGCTACACCTTC. This chain connects TRBV10-3 to TRBJ1-2; D perhaps matches TRBD1 (5 bases). The CDR3 is 13 residues long. CDR1 is ENHRY, CDR2 SYGVKD, per germline. Trimming left V 6 bases short and J 6 bases short, with 14 bases between.

The CDR3 region is CASSSGAGTGADTQYF. In nucleotides, the CDR3 is TGTGCCAGCAGCTCGGGGGCAGGGACAGGGGCAGATACGCAGTATTTT. This chain connects TRBV28 to TRBJ2-3, with 10 bases lining up with TRBD1. In germline, CDR1 is MDHEN, CDR2 SYDVKM. There are 16 residues in the CDR3. V was clipped by 6 bases and J by 4 bases; unmatched bases: 10.

V is TRBV5-8 and J is TRBJ1-1; TRBD1 is a possible D gene (5 bases). The length of the CDR3 is 15 residues. Trimming left V 3 bases short and J 4 bases short, with 16 bases between. The germline gives CDR1 SGHTS, CDR2 YDEGEE. Here the CDR3 DNA reads TGTGCCAGCAGCTCGGGTCTCATTCAGGGCACTGAAGCTTTCTTT. It translates to CASSSGLIQGTEAFF. Looking up the rest from reference TRBV5-8 and TRBJ1-1 gives the full variable domain: EAGVTQSPTHLIKTRGQQATLRCSPISGHTSVYWYQQALGLGLQFLLWYDEGEERNRGNFPPRFSGRQFPNYSSELNVNALELEDSALYLCASSSGLIQGTEAFFGQGTRLTVV.

The chain is built from TRBV30 and TRBJ1-1; 7 bases line up with TRBD1. CDR3 size: 12 residues. The germline V gene encodes CDR1 GTSNPN and CDR2 SVGIG (reference sequence). The trim removed 3 bases at V and 6 bases at J, leaving 4 bases unmatched. CDR3 residues: CAWRGTAPEAFF. The CDR3 DNA is TGTGCCTGGAGGGGGACAGCCCCTGAAGCTTTCTTT.

The chain uses TRBV3-1 (or the pseudogene TRBV3-2) and TRBJ1-2; TRBD1 agrees at 7 bases. From germline, CDR1 is LGHDT and CDR2 YNNKEL (reference sequence). The CDR3 extends over 13 amino acids. The junction had 5 bases not matched to a gene; V was cut back by 3 bases and J by 7 bases. CDR3 nucleotide sequence: TGTGCCAGCAGCCAGCCAGGGGGAGGTGGCTACACCTTC. This codes for CASSQPGGGGYTF.

The chain uses TRBV4-1 and TRBJ1-4, with D hard to call. The CDR3 has 19 residues. Germline V lookup: CDR1 MGHRA, CDR2 YSYEKL. V was cut by 0 bases and J by 0 bases, with 17 bases left in between. The chain's CDR3 is CASSQDGTPALATNEKLFF. The CDR3 bases are TGCGCCAGCAGCCAAGATGGCACCCCCGCCCTTGCAACTAATGAAAAACTGTTTTTT.

V gene TRBV7-9 combines with J gene TRBJ1-4; D may be TRBD1 (5 bases). CDR1 and CDR2 from the germline V gene are SEHNR and FQNEAQ (reference sequence). Trimming stripped 3 bases from V and 7 bases from J, with 12 bases between. The CDR3 is made up of 14 amino acids. The CDR3 DNA sequence: TGTGCCAGCAGCTTGCGCCAGGGAGGTGAAAAACTGTTTTTT. As protein: CASSLRQGGEKLFF.

The chain couples TRBV15 to TRBJ1-1; TRBD1 matches at 9 bases. Germline V lookup: CDR1 LNHNV, CDR2 YYDKDF (reference sequence). There are 15 residues in the CDR3. V was clipped by 0 bases and J by 3 bases; unmatched bases: 2. The CDR3, as DNA: TGTGCCACCAGCAGAGACGGGACAGGGCACACTGAAGCTTTCTTT. This codes for CATSRDGTGHTEAFF.

The count of this clone is one. V gene TRBV3-1 (or the pseudogene TRBV3-2) combines with J gene TRBJ2-1; D remains unclear. CDR3 length: 17 amino acids. CDR1 LGHDT and CDR2 YNNKEL come from the germline V gene (reference sequence). With 0 bases removed from V and 0 bases from J, the gap between germline ends came to 12 bases. CDR3 nucleotide sequence: TGTGCCAGCAGCCAAGAGCGGCGGATCGTCTCCTACAATGAGCAGTTCTTC. Encoded protein: CASSQERRIVSYNEQFF.

This chain links TRBV7-2 with TRBJ1-4, with D unclear. This CDR3 has 16 amino acids. Germline CDR1 is SGHTA and CDR2 is FQGNSA. V was trimmed by 0 bases and J by 0 bases, leaving 8 bases between them. The CDR3: CASSLAGGATNEKLFF. The CDR3 nucleotides read TGTGCCAGCAGCTTAGCCGGTGGAGCAACTAATGAAAAACTGTTTTTT.